This T cell receptor (beta chain) was sequenced in a study of T cell responses to AZD1222 COVID-19 vaccine. Whole-study results and caveats: Regions left unmutated in variants are reportedly the target of nearly half of spike-specific TCRs. The breadth and depth of Spike-specific TCRs increased once two AZD1222 doses had been given.

Produced via immunoSEQ multiplex PCR; TCRdb's table is partial and in-frame only. The sample lists over 150,000 clones, more than 90% occurring once. This CDR3 has 21 residues. V dropped 2 bases and J dropped 9 bases, with 38 bases sitting between them. CDR1 MNHEY and CDR2 SVGEGT come from the germline V gene. As for this clone: Its antigen remains unknown.

Sequences were derived from peripheral blood, sampled on day 0 of AZD1222 vaccination. The chain couples TRBV6-2 or TRBV6-3 to TRBJ2-7; D is possibly TRBD1 or TRBD2 (6 bases each). The source is an adult in good health. In DNA, the CDR3 is TGTGCCAGCAGTTACACCTCCAATGCGGCCGGGGGCGAAATCGCTCCTACGAGGCAGTACTTC. Translated, it gives CASSYTSNAAGGEIAPTRQYF.